The 5 T cell receptor beta chains below were found in one sample sequenced in a study of cytomegalovirus exposure and HLA in healthy donors (TCRdb year 2017). Libraries were constructed by the immunoSEQ multiplex PCR assay. A mixture of 60 forward primers for TCR Vbeta segments and 13 reverse primers for TCR Jbeta segments was used in the multiplex PCR. In its TCRdb copy, this immuneACCESS table keeps in-frame sequences only and misses some clones. Where compared with another copy, unresolved V genes explain less than half of these, and the others have no known cause. Here the sample has approximately 290,000 clones; roughly 80% occur a single time. The ten biggest clones cover about 0.29% of the sample. Input material: PBMCs. These receptors were taken from a girl aged 2 to 10 in good health and CMV-seronegative.

The chain carries TRBV7-6 and TRBJ1-1; 9 bases align to TRBD1. The CDR3 loop spans 15 amino acids. Germline V gene sequence: CDR1 SGHVS, CDR2 FNYEAQ. Trimming cost V 3 bases and J 4 bases; bases outside gene matches: 6. CDR3 residues: CASSFRDRVFTEAFF. CDR3 coding DNA: TGTGCCAGCAGCTTCCGGGACAGGGTCTTCACTGAAGCTTTCTTT.

The V call is TRBV4-1, the J call TRBJ2-5; 10 bases map to TRBD1. Germline V gene data show CDR1 as MGHRA and CDR2 as YSYEKL. CDR3 size: 19 residues. J was trimmed by 4 bases and V by 0 bases; bases with no gene match: 14. The CDR3 region is CASSQDGQGVDTYGETQYF. As DNA, the CDR3 is TGCGCCAGCAGCCAAGATGGACAGGGGGTCGATACGTACGGAGAGACCCAGTACTTC.

The chain couples TRBV27 to TRBJ2-2, with 7 bases identical to TRBD2. V trimming: 5 bases; J trimming: 2 bases; junction bases outside the gene matches: 8. CDR3 size: 16 residues. Germline-derived CDR1 and CDR2 are MNHEY and SMNVEV (reference sequence). CDR3 protein: CASSPRLAINTGELFF. DNA of the CDR3: TGTGCCAGCAGTCCGCGACTAGCAATAAACACCGGGGAGCTGTTTTTT.

V and J are TRBV2 and TRBJ2-5; TRBD2 aligns across 7 bases. J lost 1 base, V lost 6 bases, and 14 bases had no gene match. The germline gives CDR1 SNHLY, CDR2 FYNNEI. The CDR3 is made up of 17 amino acids. The CDR3 spells CASSDGPRLALQETQYF. CDR3 nucleotides: TGTGCCAGCAGCGACGGCCCTCGACTAGCCCTCCAAGAGACCCAGTACTTC. Using reference TRBV2 and TRBJ2-5 for the parts outside the CDR3, the full variable domain is EPEVTQTPSHQVTQMGQEVILRCVPISNHLYFYWYRQILGQKVEFLVSFYNNEISEKSEIFDDQFSVERPDGSNFTLKIRSTKLEDSAMYFCASSDGPRLALQETQYFGPGTRLLVL.

The chain joins TRBV7-8 to TRBJ2-7; D is unresolved. The CDR3 contains 13 residues. From germline, CDR1 is SGHVS and CDR2 FQNEAQ. With 5 bases removed from V and 2 bases from J, the gap between germline ends came to 10 bases. The CDR3 bases are TGTGCCAGCAGCCCGACACCTACCTACGAGCAGTACTTC. Translated, it gives CASSPTPTYEQYF.